The 16 T cell receptor beta chains below come from one sample, sequenced in a study of T cells in Graves' hyperthyroidism and ophthalmopathy. Researchers amplified the TCR beta CDR3 regions from RNA transcripts. HTBI primers were employed in a first-round RT-PCR of the TCR CDR3. TCRdb reprocessed the multiplex PCR reads with MiXCR, giving one entry per CDR3 protein. The sample holds hundreds of thousands of distinct CDR3 sequences, more than 15% seen once. The sample consisted of blood. The origin of the receptors is a woman aged 18-35 years with Graves' hyperthyroidism.

In this sample, this clonotype turned up many times. The chain is built from TRBV20-1 and TRBJ2-7, with 8 bases matching TRBD1. Germline V gene lookup returns CDR1 DFQATT and CDR2 SNEGSKA (reference sequence). V was pared by 5 bases and J by 7 bases, with 7 bases of the junction left unmatched. This CDR3 spans 12 amino acids. CDR3 nucleotide sequence: TGCAGTGCTGCAGGACAGGGCCGGGAGCAGTACTTC. Its protein product is CSAAGQGREQYF.

The J gene is TRBJ1-5, the V gene TRBV5-8; D remains unclear. The CDR3 consists of 14 residues. The germline CDR1 and CDR2 sequences are SGHTS and YDEGEE. V was trimmed by 4 bases and J by 0 bases, leaving 8 bases between them. The CDR3, as DNA: TGTGCCAGCAGCACCACAGATAGCAATCAGCCCCAGCATTTT. This codes for CASSTTDSNQPQHF.

About this clonotype: Being one base from a much bigger clone, this may be a read error. This rearrangement joins TRBV20-1 to TRBJ1-1, with D unclear. Germline values: CDR1 DFQATT, CDR2 SNEGSKA (reference sequence). V lost 6 bases and J 6 bases, leaving 14 bases between the germline ends. The CDR3 covers 12 residues. The CDR3 here is CSASRARAEAFF. The CDR3 coding sequence is TGCAGTGCCTCGAGGGCGCGCGCTGAAGCTTTCTTT.

This clonotype showed up just a few times. The genes are TRBV12-3 or TRBV12-4 and TRBJ1-3; D perhaps matches TRBD1 (6 bases). The germline V and J ends were trimmed by 0 bases and 8 bases, with 14 bases remaining between them. This CDR3 is built from 15 residues. The CDR3 sequence: CASSLAQGRGHTIYF. Written as DNA, the CDR3 is TGTGCCAGCAGTTTAGCGCAGGGGCGAGGGCACACCATATATTTT.

The chain has TRBV6-1 and TRBJ2-7; TRBD1 aligns across 8 bases. This CDR3 has 14 residues. CDR1 MNHNS and CDR2 SASEGT come from the germline V gene. The ends lost 6 bases at V and 4 bases at J; junction bases unmatched: 8. The CDR3: CASRSGTGPYEQYF. Here the CDR3 DNA reads TGTGCCAGCAGATCCGGGACAGGACCTTACGAGCAGTACTTC.

This clonotype was observed many times. In nucleotides, the CDR3 is TGTGCCAGCAGCCCTGGACAGGGAGGTTACTATGGCTACACCTTC. As protein: CASSPGQGGYYGYTF. The V gene is TRBV12-3 or TRBV12-4, the J gene TRBJ1-2, with 8 bases identical to TRBD1. The CDR3 is 15 amino acids. Trimming took 6 bases from V and 3 from J; bases not matched to a gene: 9.

In this sample, this clonotype turned up many times. J is TRBJ2-3 and V is TRBV2; a weak D match, TRBD2 (5 bases). CDR1 SNHLY and CDR2 FYNNEI come from the germline V gene. The CDR3 loop spans 16 amino acids. With 7 bases removed from V and 0 bases from J, the gap between germline ends came to 17 bases. The CDR3: CASKTFEGYSTDTQYF. The DNA of the CDR3 is TGTGCCAGCAAGACGTTCGAGGGTTATAGCACAGATACGCAGTATTTT. Looking up the rest from reference TRBV2 and TRBJ2-3 gives the full variable domain: EPEVTQTPSHQVTQMGQEVILRCVPISNHLYFYWYRQILGQKVEFLVSFYNNEISEKSEIFDDQFSVERPDGSNFTLKIRSTKLEDSAMYFCASKTFEGYSTDTQYFGPGTRLTVL.

This clonotype was detected many times. This rearrangement joins TRBV7-2 to TRBJ1-1, with D uncertain. Per the germline V gene, CDR1 is SGHTA and CDR2 is FQGNSA. Trimming took 1 base from V and 5 from J, leaving 8 bases between them. The CDR3 consists of 13 residues. The CDR3 DNA reads TGTGCCAGCAGCTTAGTATGGAGTACTGAAGCTTTCTTT. Protein: CASSLVWSTEAFF.

The rearrangement links TRBV2 to TRBJ1-2; D gene uncertain. This CDR3 contains 12 residues. The V end lost 10 bases, the J end lost 5 bases, and 14 bases lay between the germline ends. CDR1 is SNHLY and CDR2 is FYNNEI in the germline V gene. This chain's CDR3 is CATPKREYGYTF. The CDR3 DNA is TGTGCCACTCCCAAAAGAGAGTATGGCTACACCTTC.

This clonotype was detected ten times or more. This chain uses TRBV9 with TRBJ2-5; 8 positions agree with TRBD2. The CDR3 spans 15 residues. J gave up 5 bases and V 3 bases, and 9 bases lay outside the gene matches. Germline CDR1 is SGDLS and CDR2 is YYNGEE. CDR3 bases: TGTGCCAGCAGCGAAGGAGCGGGAGATTCGGAGACCCAGTACTTC. Translation gives CASSEGAGDSETQYF.

This clonotype appeared a few times. The V and J genes are TRBV28 and TRBJ1-1; weak D call: TRBD1 (5 bases). Trimming removed 7 bases from V and 4 bases from J, with 7 bases in between. The germline gives CDR1 MDHEN, CDR2 SYDVKM. This CDR3 has 11 amino acids. The CDR3 sequence is CASKGPTEAFF. CDR3 nucleotide sequence: TGTGCCAGCAAGGGGCCCACTGAAGCTTTCTTT. Based on the CDR3 plus reference TRBV28 and TRBJ1-1, the full variable domain is DVKVTQSSRYLVKRTGEKVFLECVQDMDHENMFWYRQDPGLGLRLIYFSYDVKMKEKGDIPEGYSVSREKKERFSLILESASTNQTSMYLCASKGPTEAFFGQGTRLTVV.

The rearrangement links TRBV20-1 to TRBJ2-7; no clear D gene. This CDR3 comprises 12 residues. Per germline, CDR1 DFQATT and CDR2 SNEGSKA (reference sequence). Trimming removed 3 bases from V and 0 bases from J, with 6 bases in between. This CDR3 is CSASQSSYEQYF. The CDR3 DNA sequence: TGCAGTGCTAGCCAAAGCTCCTACGAGCAGTACTTC.

The chain recombines TRBV6-1 with TRBJ2-1; 9 bases match TRBD2. V was clipped by 5 bases and J by 5 bases; unmatched bases: 10. The length of the CDR3 is 16 residues. The germline V gene has CDR1 MNHNS and CDR2 SASEGT. In DNA, the CDR3 is TGTGCCAGCAGTTATCCTAGCGGGGAGCCAAACAATGAGCAGTTCTTC. Protein product: CASSYPSGEPNNEQFF.

The sample holds a few counts of this clonotype. The chain combines TRBV28 with TRBJ1-4; D is undetermined. The CDR3 totals 18 residues. The ends were cut back, 0 bases at V and 0 bases at J, with 14 bases in the middle. Germline CDR1 is MDHEN and CDR2 is SYDVKM. CDR3 nucleotide sequence: TGTGCCAGCAGTTTATGGATTCGCCAAGATCCAACTAATGAAAAACTGTTTTTT. Its protein product is CASSLWIRQDPTNEKLFF. The full variable domain, its missing parts supplied by reference TRBV28 and TRBJ1-4, is DVKVTQSSRYLVKRTGEKVFLECVQDMDHENMFWYRQDPGLGLRLIYFSYDVKMKEKGDIPEGYSVSREKKERFSLILESASTNQTSMYLCASSLWIRQDPTNEKLFFGSGTQLSVL.

The chain couples TRBV6-1 to TRBJ1-4, with no clear D. Trimming left V 5 bases short and J 0 bases short, with 10 bases between. This CDR3 is 15 amino acids long. CDR1 and CDR2 (germline): MNHNS, SASEGT. The CDR3 region is CASSNTKPTNEKLFF. As DNA, the CDR3 is TGTGCCAGCAGTAACACAAAACCAACTAATGAAAAACTGTTTTTT.

This clonotype has a count of ten or more. The chain is built from TRBV7-2 and TRBJ1-6, with 8 positions matching TRBD1. This CDR3 region has 19 residues. CDR1 is SGHTA, CDR2 FQGNSA, per germline. Trimming cost V 1 base and J 7 bases; bases outside gene matches: 15. Written as DNA, the CDR3 is TGTGCCAGCAGCTTAGTTGGGGTTGGGCAGGGGGCTGGAAATTCACCCCTCCACTTT. Encoded protein: CASSLVGVGQGAGNSPLHF.